A single sample is the source of the 4 T cell receptor beta chains below, sequenced in a study of Graves' ophthalmopathy and Graves' hyperthyroidism (dated by TCRdb to 2016 to 2018). The sample was run on an Illumina HiSeq 2000. For repertoire sequencing, the TCR beta CDR3 regions were amplified from RNA transcripts. The first round of RT-PCR was done with HTBI primers and the Qiagen OneStep RT-PCR kit, and was followed by a second round of multiplex PCR, then size selection and purification. The raw public reads went through TCRdb reprocessing: fastp at Q25, MiXCR clone calling, in-frame beta chains kept. Identical CDR3 proteins give one entry, which carries the most common genes and DNA. The table for this sample lists 600,000 to 950,000 distinct CDR3 sequences; about 44% of them were counted only once. Of the sample, 44% falls within the top ten clones. Sequencing used peripheral blood. All receptors come from an adult man with Graves' ophthalmopathy.

J is TRBJ2-7 and V is TRBV9; tentative D call: TRBD2 (6 bases). CDR3 length equals 13 residues. Trimming removed 7 bases from V and 6 bases from J, with 17 bases in between. The germline CDR1 and CDR2 sequences are SGDLS and YYNGEE. This CDR3 is CASSPGEQGEQYF. CDR3 nucleotides: TGTGCCAGCTCACCGGGGGAACAAGGCGAGCAGTACTTC.

The chain recombines TRBV7-9 with TRBJ1-1; tentative D call: TRBD1 (5 bases). This CDR3 has 12 amino acids. V dropped 5 bases and J dropped 11 bases, with 15 bases sitting between them. From germline, CDR1 is SEHNR and CDR2 FQNEAQ (reference sequence). The CDR3 is CASSRDGTGAFF. The CDR3 DNA is TGTGCCAGCAGCCGAGACGGGACGGGGGCTTTCTTT.

This clonotype turned up a few times. This rearrangement joins TRBV25-1 to TRBJ2-2, with 8 bases matching TRBD1. The CDR3 is made up of 17 amino acids. Germline V gene lookup returns CDR1 MGHDK and CDR2 SYGVNS. V lost 6 bases and J lost 7; bases outside the gene matches: 16. CDR3 sequence (DNA): TGTGCCAGCAGCTTAGTGGGCCAGGGGGCCATCGGCGGGGAGCTGTTTTTT. Protein: CASSLVGQGAIGGELFF.

J is TRBJ2-5 and V is TRBV5-1; TRBD1 aligns across 8 bases. The junction had 10 bases not matched to a gene; V was cut back by 4 bases and J by 5 bases. This CDR3 spans 15 amino acids. The germline gives CDR1 SGHRS, CDR2 YFSETQ. The chain's CDR3 is CASSSPSGGRETQYF. CDR3 coding DNA: TGCGCCAGCAGCAGTCCTTCAGGGGGCCGTGAGACCCAGTACTTC.